Listed here is a single TCR beta chain. Which antigen it targets is not known. No base qualities exist here, and no much larger clone lies one base off it. The immunoSEQ Assay, a bias-controlled multiplex PCR, was used to amplify TCRbeta CDR3 regions from genomic DNA. The paper's processing steps were these. Within the assay, amplification of reference gene primers was used to estimate how many nucleated cells each sample contained. To quantify the absolute abundance of each unique TCRbeta CDR3 rearrangement, sequence reads were collapsed and filtered. Productive Simpson clonality was computed per sample as the square root of Simpson's diversity index over productive rearrangements. TCRdb took this table from immuneACCESS and kept in-frame rearrangements with V and J called. Such tables lack part of the clones; where checked against another copy, unresolved V genes explain under half of the gap, and the rest is unexplained. From that table come the V and J calls and clone size; the DNA was used to work out D and trimming. Counted in this sample were some 130,000 clones; 85% to 90% of them appeared once. The ten largest clonotypes hold about 4.4% of the sample.

The CDR3 measures 16 amino acids from cysteine to phenylalanine. Of the read, only the CDR3 DNA is kept; its 48 bases are in frame from base 1. Taken from the germline V gene, the CDR1 and CDR2 loops are SGHRS and YFSETQ. The V and J ends are trimmed by 3 bases and 0 bases, leaving 15 bases between them. This entry comes from a study of blood T cell repertoires in COVID-19 (dated by TCRdb to between 2020 and 2021). With regard to the full study: Collaborator samples came from the United States, Italy and Spain and covered acute and convalescent phases of COVID-19. Samples were obtained from the ongoing ImmuneRACE study (first 160 participants) and from 1,254 subjects provided by 6 global collaborators. Nearly every sample came with metadata listing a de-identified subject ID, COVID-19 status, age in years and sex. The material from the prospective study consisted of cDNA or gDNA derived from T cells, B-cell-depleted T cells, or PBMCs. The dataset comprised deeply sampled blood TCRbeta repertoires from subjects exposed to, actively infected with, or recovered from COVID-19. The repertoires were made available in a free public database intended to serve as a resource for research on the immune response to SARS-CoV-2. Where HLA class I and class II types were available, the types were taken from metadata supplied by the sample provider, not from assay-based typing.

One collaborating source in Seattle enrolled patients while the patients were actively infected and followed the patients over time throughout the course of disease. Collaborating institutions collected whole blood in K2EDTA tubes following their own protocols. For TCRbeta analysis, collaborators shipped samples as frozen whole blood, isolated PBMCs, or DNA extracted from either of those sample types. On the study overall, not on this receptor specifically: The amount of clinical and demographic metadata varied by source and participant and was provided uncurated.

The source material was peripheral blood. The chain links TRBV5-1 with TRBJ1-2; a tentative D match to TRBD1 spans 6 bases. The TCR originated in a man aged 60 to 69 with COVID-19, enrolled during active disease. The bases are TGCGCCAGCAGCTCCGATTACAGGGCATCTAACTATGGCTACACCTTC. It translates as CASSSDYRASNYGYTF.